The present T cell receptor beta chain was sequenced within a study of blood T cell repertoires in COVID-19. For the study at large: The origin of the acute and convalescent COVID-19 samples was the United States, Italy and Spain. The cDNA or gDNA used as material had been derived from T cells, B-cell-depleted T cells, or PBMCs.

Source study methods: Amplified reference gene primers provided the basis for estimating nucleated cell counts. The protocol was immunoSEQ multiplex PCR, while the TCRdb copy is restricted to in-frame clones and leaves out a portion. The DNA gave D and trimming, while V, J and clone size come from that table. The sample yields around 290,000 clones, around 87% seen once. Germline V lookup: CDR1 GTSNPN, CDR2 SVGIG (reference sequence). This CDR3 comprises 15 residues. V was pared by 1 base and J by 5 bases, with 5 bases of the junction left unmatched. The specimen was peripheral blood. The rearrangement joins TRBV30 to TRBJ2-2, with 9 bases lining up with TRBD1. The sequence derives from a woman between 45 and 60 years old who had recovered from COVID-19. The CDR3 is CAWSEDRGGTGELFF. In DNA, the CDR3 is TGTGCCTGGAGTGAGGACAGGGGCGGAACCGGGGAGCTGTTTTTT.